This TCR beta chain was documented in a study of T cell responses to AZD1222 COVID-19 vaccine. Study results and limitations: Vaccine-associated CD4 TCRs spanned spike, dominant at 160-218 and 743-854. Unmutated variant regions are reportedly targeted by nearly half of spike-specific TCRs. Of the AZD1222 recipients, only five to seven were seropositive at baseline.

Libraries were prepared by immunoSEQ multiplex PCR; TCRdb keeps only in-frame clonotypes and omits some of them. The table lists approximately 120,000 clones, more than 70% of them singletons. As to this clone: Its target is unknown.

The source of this sequence is an adult in good health. The specimen was peripheral blood, collected on day 0 of AZD1222 vaccination.

The CDR3 protein is CATSRDRLAGGELFF. Here the CDR3 DNA reads TGTGCCACCAGCAGAGATCGTTTGGCAGGCGGGGAGCTGTTTTTT. The chain has TRBV15 and TRBJ2-2, with D hard to call. V was shortened by 0 bases and J by 7 bases, with 12 bases between the two germline ends. Germline V gene data show CDR1 as LNHNV and CDR2 as YYDKDF (reference sequence). CDR3 length: 15 residues.